What follows are 18 T cell receptor beta chains derived from one specimen sequenced in a study of metastatic and nonmetastatic thyroid tumors. The entire patient cohort was treatment-naive prior to thyroid surgery. TCRdb re-called clones from the PCR reads using MiXCR. This table has approximately 17,000 clones, roughly 23% appearing once. Sequencing was done on a sample of blood. These receptors were obtained from a male donor with papillary thyroid cancer or a benign thyroid nodule (not recorded which). Some clones in this sample may be carry-over from other donors' samples.

This chain joins TRBV28 and TRBJ2-7; a possible D gene is TRBD1 (6 bases). The CDR3 has 14 amino acids. Looked up from germline, CDR1 is MDHEN and CDR2 is SYDVKM. V was clipped by 6 bases and J by 8 bases, with 20 bases between them. CDR3 in DNA: TGTGCCAGCAGCCCAAATGGGACACCGGGCCAGCAGTACTTC. Translation gives CASSPNGTPGQQYF.

The chain has TRBV4-2 and TRBJ2-1; 8 bases are shared with TRBD2. Germline V lookup: CDR1 LGHNA, CDR2 YNFKEQ. The CDR3 totals 15 residues. The V gene end was trimmed by 3 bases and the J gene end by 4 bases; junction bases not matched to a gene: 5. CDR3: CASSHATSAYNEQFF. In nucleotides, the CDR3 is TGTGCCAGCAGCCATGCGACTAGCGCATACAATGAGCAGTTCTTC.

V usage is TRBV12-3 or TRBV12-4 and J usage is TRBJ2-2; the D is unclear. This CDR3 is built from 13 residues. V was pared by 4 bases and J by 6 bases, with 9 bases between. The CDR3 DNA follows: TGTGCCAGCAGTTCCCAGGTCCCCGGGGAGCTGTTTTTT. Its translation: CASSSQVPGELFF.

In its sample, this clone was seen many times. This chain links TRBV24-1 with TRBJ1-4; D is ambiguous. From germline, CDR1 is KGHDR and CDR2 SFDVKD. The V end was cut by 4 bases, the J end by 8 bases, with 13 bases between. The CDR3 is made up of 14 amino acids. This chain's CDR3 is CATSDPVVGEKLFF. CDR3 nucleotides: TGTGCCACCAGTGACCCCGTTGTCGGCGAAAAACTGTTTTTT.

This clone was seen ten or more times. The chain is built from TRBV18 and TRBJ1-2; D is possibly TRBD1 (5 bases). The CDR3 totals 13 residues. Trimming removed 3 bases from V and 2 bases from J, with 7 bases in between. Per germline, CDR1 KGHSH and CDR2 LQKENI. In DNA form, the CDR3 reads TGTGCCAGCTCACCGGGGCAAAACTATGGCTACACCTTC. Protein sequence: CASSPGQNYGYTF.

This clone was found many times. The V and J genes are TRBV12-3 or TRBV12-4 and TRBJ2-5; possibly TRBD2 for D (5 bases). The CDR3 length is 14 residues. Trimming removed 3 bases from V and 2 bases from J, with 10 bases in between. CDR3 DNA sequence: TGTGCCAGCAGTTTCGTCGGGGTACAAGAGACCCAGTACTTC. This translates into CASSFVGVQETQYF.

This clone occurred many times. J is TRBJ2-5 and V is TRBV20-1; no definite D call. V lost 3 bases to trimming and J lost 1 base, with 3 bases between them. This CDR3 spans 11 amino acids. Germline values: CDR1 DFQATT, CDR2 SNEGSKA (reference sequence). CDR3 in amino acids: CSASRQETQYF. The CDR3 DNA follows: TGCAGTGCTAGTCGCCAAGAGACCCAGTACTTC.

The sample holds many counts of this clone. This chain connects TRBV25-1 to TRBJ2-3; D is uncertain. The germline gives CDR1 MGHDK, CDR2 SYGVNS. Trimming cost V 3 bases and J 0 bases, with 7 bases left between them. The CDR3 loop spans 14 amino acids. CDR3 region: CASSDLSSTDTQYF. The CDR3, as DNA: TGTGCCAGCAGTGACCTGTCTAGCACAGATACGCAGTATTTT.

With respect to this clone: Compared with germline, one end of the junction differs, possibly owing to a read error. The CDR3 here is CASSERTDYNGQFF. CDR3 bases: TGTGCCAGCAGCGAACGGACGGATTACAATGGGCAGTTCTTC. The J gene is TRBJ2-1, the V gene TRBV9; D remains unclear. The CDR3 extends over 14 amino acids. Per the germline V gene, CDR1 is SGDLS and CDR2 is YYNGEE.

The chain links TRBV5-1 to TRBJ2-7, with 7 bases matching TRBD2. The germline CDR1 and CDR2 sequences are SGHRS and YFSETQ. V was clipped by 0 bases and J by 6 bases; unmatched bases: 9. This CDR3 is 15 amino acids long. The CDR3: CASSLASGRASEQYF. The CDR3 DNA reads TGCGCCAGCAGCTTGGCCTCAGGGAGGGCCTCCGAGCAGTACTTC.

This clone was found many times. The chain carries TRBV7-8 and TRBJ2-3, with TRBD1 identical over 11 bases. CDR1 and CDR2 (germline): SGHVS, FQNEAQ. The length of the CDR3 is 14 residues. After removal of 8 bases from V and 4 bases from J, the junction contained 5 bases not matched to a gene. The CDR3 sequence is CASQRDRGADTQYF. The CDR3 nucleotides read TGTGCCAGCCAAAGGGACAGGGGGGCAGATACGCAGTATTTT.

This clone was found many times. The chain is built from TRBV11-2 and TRBJ1-1; D is possibly TRBD1 (5 bases). Germline V CDR1 and CDR2: SGHAT, FQNNGV. Trimming took 5 bases from V and 5 from J, leaving 18 bases between them. The CDR3 sequence is 15 residues long. Here the CDR3 reads CASSRTRVGKTEAFF. Here the CDR3 DNA reads TGTGCCAGCAGCCGAACCAGGGTAGGGAAGACTGAAGCTTTCTTT. The full variable domain, its missing parts supplied by reference TRBV11-2 and TRBJ1-1, is EAGVAQSPRYKIIEKRQSVAFWCNPISGHATLYWYQQILGQGPKLLIQFQNNGVVDDSQLPKDRFSAERLKGVDSTLKIQPAKLEDSAVYLCASSRTRVGKTEAFFGQGTRLTVV.

This clone was recorded a few times. The chain uses TRBV19 and TRBJ2-1; 7 positions match TRBD1. The CDR3 has 15 amino acids. Per germline, CDR1 LNHDA and CDR2 SQIVND (reference sequence). Trimming removed 7 bases from V and 8 bases from J; junction bases left unmatched: 14. CDR3 loop: CASTSRQGDTYEQFF. The CDR3 bases are TGTGCCAGTACCAGCCGACAGGGAGATACGTATGAGCAGTTCTTC.

This clone was seen at least ten times. The chain carries TRBV27 and TRBJ2-5, with D unclear. Trimming stripped 0 bases from V and 1 base from J, with 12 bases between. This CDR3 has 16 amino acids. The V gene's germline CDR1 is MNHEY and CDR2 SMNVEV (reference sequence). The CDR3 DNA sequence: TGTGCCAGCAGTTTATCACTGCAATGGGTCCAAGAGACCCAGTACTTC. Residues: CASSLSLQWVQETQYF.

This clone was picked up a small number of times. The gene calls are TRBV19 and TRBJ2-1; 10 bases agree with TRBD2. This CDR3 is 15 amino acids long. Trimming removed 7 bases from V and 1 base from J; junction bases left unmatched: 4. The germline V gene has CDR1 LNHDA and CDR2 SQIVND (reference sequence). The CDR3 nucleotides are TGTGCCAGTAAACCTAGCGGGGGTTCCTACAATGAGCAGTTCTTC. Amino acid sequence: CASKPSGGSYNEQFF. The entire variable domain, with the rest obtained from reference TRBV19 and TRBJ2-1, is as follows: DGGITQSPKYLFRKEGQNVTLSCEQNLNHDAMYWYRQDPGQGLRLIYYSQIVNDFQKGDIAEGYSVSREKKESFPLTVTSAQKNPTAFYLCASKPSGGSYNEQFFGPGTRLTVL.

There are many counts of this clone. The chain is built from TRBV5-1 and TRBJ2-5; D call uncertain. The germline V gene has CDR1 SGHRS and CDR2 YFSETQ. V lost 4 bases and J lost 0, with 7 bases in between. The CDR3 is 13 amino acids. DNA of the CDR3: TGCGCCAGCAGCAACAGCGACCAAGAGACCCAGTACTTC. This translates into CASSNSDQETQYF.

This clone occurred many times. V and J are TRBV7-9 and TRBJ2-3; 7 nucleotides align to TRBD1. Germline CDR1 is SEHNR and CDR2 is FQNEAQ (reference sequence). V lost 3 bases and J lost 5; bases outside the gene matches: 11. The CDR3 extends over 16 amino acids. Written as DNA, the CDR3 is TGTGCCAGCAGCTTGAGGGGAACAGGGGATGGAGATACGCAGTATTTT. Its protein is CASSLRGTGDGDTQYF.

On this clone: One junction end does not reproduce the germline sequence, and a read error may be involved. The chain uses TRBV14 and TRBJ2-5, with 8 positions matching TRBD1. The CDR3 spans 15 residues. The germline V gene encodes CDR1 SGHDN and CDR2 FVKESK. The CDR3 DNA sequence: TGTGCCATCAGCCAGGGACAGGTCGCCTGGGAGACCCAGTACTTC. Translated: CAISQGQVAWETQYF.